Listed below are T cell receptor beta chains from one sample, sequenced in a study of spatial heterogeneity in lung cancer. One entry per CDR3 protein, called by TCRdb with MiXCR from the 5' RACE reads. The table shows 40,000 to 45,000 distinct CDR3 sequences, with nearly 7% occurring only once. The source was PBMCs, collected at surgery. All receptors derive from a female donor with early-stage non-small cell lung cancer. The CDR3 runs from the conserved cysteine through the conserved F or W. D genes are given only for firm matches. Size values are once, few and many counts, or a class for expanded clones, and some rows have none.

j_call clone_size v_call d_call cdr3_aa cdr3_nt
TRBJ2-7 many TRBV4-2 TRBD2 CASSQATGTSGGDEQYF TGTGCCAGCAGCCAAGCGACCGGGACTAGCGGGGGAGACGAGCAGTACTTC
TRBJ2-3 many TRBV3-1 NA CASSTLGGGPTDTQYF TGTGCCAGCAGTACCCTAGGAGGGGGCCCCACAGATACGCAGTATTTT
TRBJ1-5 NA TRBV24-1 TRBD1 CATSDADRGINQPQHF TGTGCCACCAGTGATGCAGACAGGGGGATCAATCAGCCCCAGCATTTT
TRBJ2-3 many TRBV6-6 TRBD2 CASSSGTSGTDTQYF TGTGCCAGCAGTTCTGGGACTAGCGGCACAGATACGCAGTATTTT
TRBJ2-7 many TRBV9 TRBD1 CASSTQGVPSYEQYF TGTGCCAGCAGCACCCAGGGGGTTCCCTCCTACGAGCAGTACTTC
TRBJ1-5 few TRBV18 TRBD1 CASSPWDRGNQPQHF TGTGCCAGCTCACCGTGGGACAGGGGTAATCAGCCCCAGCATTTT
TRBJ2-5 many TRBV3-1 TRBD1 CASSQRQGNQETQYF TGTGCCAGCAGCCAACGACAGGGGAACCAAGAGACCCAGTACTTC
TRBJ2-4 few TRBV3-1 NA CASSPLTGSGVRYF TGTGCCAGCAGCCCCCTAACCGGGTCAGGAGTGCGGTACTTC
TRBJ2-3 few TRBV5-1 NA CASTEWGADTQYF TGCGCCAGCACCGAATGGGGAGCAGATACGCAGTATTTT
TRBJ1-1 many TRBV29-1 NA CSVIVNTEAFF TGCAGCGTCATAGTAAACACTGAAGCTTTCTTT
TRBJ2-1 few TRBV5-1 TRBD2 CASSPTLAGAGYNEQFF TGCGCCAGCAGCCCCACCCTAGCGGGGGCGGGCTACAATGAGCAGTTCTTC
TRBJ2-7 NA TRBV10-3 NA CVISEGDPPSYEQYF TGTGTCATCAGTGAGGGGGACCCCCCTTCCTACGAGCAGTACTTC
TRBJ1-1 NA TRBV5-1 NA CASSLASGNTEAFF TGCGCCAGCAGCCTGGCTTCAGGGAACACTGAAGCTTTCTTT
TRBJ2-5 many TRBV4-3 TRBD2 CASSRGGRLAGGQETQYF TGCGCCAGCAGTCGAGGGGGCCGATTAGCGGGGGGGCAAGAGACCCAGTACTTC
TRBJ1-1 many TRBV7-9 NA CASSAGPMNTEAFF TGTGCCAGCAGCGCCGGTCCTATGAACACTGAAGCTTTCTTT
TRBJ2-3 NA TRBV6-6 NA CASSQRSDTQYF TGTGCCAGCAGCCAAAGGTCAGATACGCAGTATTTT
TRBJ2-4 many TRBV7-9 NA CASSLSVAPAKNIQYF TGTGCCAGCAGCTTATCAGTGGCGCCAGCCAAAAACATTCAGTACTTC
TRBJ2-7 many TRBV20-1 NA CSARSGDGLSYEQYF TGCAGTGCTAGAAGTGGTGATGGGCTTTCCTACGAGCAGTACTTC
TRBJ2-7 many TRBV5-1 NA CASSLDGDTYEQYF TGCGCCAGCAGCTTGGACGGGGATACCTACGAGCAGTACTTC
TRBJ2-7 many TRBV6-5 NA CASSSDPSSYEQYF TGTGCCAGCAGTTCGGACCCGAGCTCCTACGAGCAGTACTTC
TRBJ2-7 NA TRBV29-1 TRBD1 CSYRDRSSYEQYF TGCAGTTACCGGGACAGGAGCTCCTACGAGCAGTACTTT
TRBJ1-2 many TRBV21-1 NA CASSKQPTMSKYGYTF TGTGCCAGCAGCAAACAGCCTACTATGTCTAAATATGGCTACACCTTC
TRBJ2-5 many TRBV4-1 NA CASSHLRDSNSGAETQYF TGCGCCAGCAGCCACCTCCGGGACTCAAACTCTGGGGCGGAGACCCAGTACTTC
TRBJ2-7 many TRBV29-1 TRBD2 CSVGGGPYEQYF TGCAGCGTAGGCGGGGGGCCGTACGAGCAGTACTTC